This TCR beta chain was recovered during a study of blood T cell repertoires in COVID-19. At the level of the study: Whether acute or convalescent, the COVID-19 samples came from the United States, Italy and Spain. In each case, the material was cDNA or gDNA derived from T cells, B-cell-depleted T cells, or PBMCs.

CDR1 SGHTA and CDR2 FQGNSA come from the germline V gene. V shed 0 bases and J 1 base; nucleotides not matched to a gene: 2. The CDR3 is made up of 17 amino acids. Original methodology: The assay estimated nucleated cells by amplifying reference gene primers. Sequencing was performed with immunoSEQ multiplex PCR; in TCRdb, only in-frame clones are kept and a portion is missing. V and J calls and clone size are copied from that table; D and trimming were computed from the DNA. The data show hundreds of thousands of clones, with about 88% seen just once and 2.1% held by the top ten. The J gene is TRBJ2-2, the V gene TRBV7-2, with 10 positions matching TRBD2. This receptor was identified in a woman aged 40 to 50 who had recovered from COVID-19. The sample was peripheral blood. CDR3 in DNA: TGTGCCAGCAGCTTAGCCGGACTAGCGGTGAACACCGGGGAGCTGTTTTTT. It translates to CASSLAGLAVNTGELFF.